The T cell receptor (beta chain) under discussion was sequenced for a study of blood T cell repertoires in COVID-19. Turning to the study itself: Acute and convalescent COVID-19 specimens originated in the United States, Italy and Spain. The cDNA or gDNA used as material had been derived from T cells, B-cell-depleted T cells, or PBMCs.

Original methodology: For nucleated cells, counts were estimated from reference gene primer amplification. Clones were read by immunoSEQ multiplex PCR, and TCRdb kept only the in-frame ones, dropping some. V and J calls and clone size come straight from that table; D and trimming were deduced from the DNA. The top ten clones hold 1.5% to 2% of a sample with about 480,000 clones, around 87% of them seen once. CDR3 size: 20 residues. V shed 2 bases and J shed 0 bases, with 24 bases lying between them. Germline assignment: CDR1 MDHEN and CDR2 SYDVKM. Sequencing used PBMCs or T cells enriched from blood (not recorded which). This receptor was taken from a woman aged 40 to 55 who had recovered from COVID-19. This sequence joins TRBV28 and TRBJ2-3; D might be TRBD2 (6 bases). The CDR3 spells CASSLGGFIRTDYSTDTQYF. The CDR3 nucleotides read TGTGCCAGCAGTTTAGGAGGGTTTATCCGAACCGACTATAGCACAGATACGCAGTATTTT. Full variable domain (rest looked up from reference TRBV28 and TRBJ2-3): DVKVTQSSRYLVKRTGEKVFLECVQDMDHENMFWYRQDPGLGLRLIYFSYDVKMKEKGDIPEGYSVSREKKERFSLILESASTNQTSMYLCASSLGGFIRTDYSTDTQYFGPGTRLTVL.